A single sample is the source of the 19 T cell receptor beta chains below, sequenced in a study of cytomegalovirus exposure and HLA in healthy donors. The PCR had 60 Vbeta and 13 Jbeta primers. This table comes from immunoSEQ multiplex PCR, and its TCRdb copy is limited to in-frame clones, with some not included. The top ten hold roughly 2.5% of the sample, which has over 75,000 clones, roughly 67% seen once. The sequencing input was PBMCs. These receptors were collected from a human donor in good health.

The rearrangement links TRBV30 to TRBJ1-4; perhaps TRBD1 as D (6 bases). V was clipped by 0 bases and J by 0 bases, with 11 bases between them. The length of the CDR3 is 16 residues. Germline CDR1 and CDR2: GTSNPN and SVGIG (reference sequence). CDR3 region: CAWSVQPGATNEKLFF. The CDR3 DNA follows: TGTGCCTGGAGTGTACAACCAGGGGCAACTAATGAAAAACTGTTTTTT.

The chain uses TRBV5-1 and TRBJ2-3, with a possible D match to TRBD1 (6 bases). Between the trimmed V and J ends, which lost 4 bases and 0 bases, there was a span of 6 bases. The germline CDR1 and CDR2 sequences are SGHRS and YFSETQ. The CDR3 is made up of 13 amino acids. The CDR3 DNA is TGCGCCAGCAGCGGACAGAGCACAGATACGCAGTATTTT. Protein sequence: CASSGQSTDTQYF.

The chain carries TRBV2 and TRBJ1-4; a possible D gene is TRBD1 (5 bases). The CDR3 is 15 residues long. Deletions cut 2 bases from V and 1 base from J, with 8 bases between. Per germline, CDR1 SNHLY and CDR2 FYNNEI. This chain's CDR3 is CASSEQGGTNEKLFF. The DNA for the CDR3 is TGTGCCAGCAGTGAACAGGGAGGAACTAATGAAAAACTGTTTTTT. Using reference TRBV2 and TRBJ1-4 for the parts outside the CDR3, the full variable domain is EPEVTQTPSHQVTQMGQEVILRCVPISNHLYFYWYRQILGQKVEFLVSFYNNEISEKSEIFDDQFSVERPDGSNFTLKIRSTKLEDSAMYFCASSEQGGTNEKLFFGSGTQLSVL.

This clone showed up just once. The V and J genes are TRBV9 and TRBJ1-2; possibly TRBD1 for D (6 bases). Germline V CDR1 and CDR2: SGDLS, YYNGEE. The V end lost 4 bases, the J end lost 10 bases, and 23 bases lay between the germline ends. CDR3 length: 15 residues. CDR3 sequence (DNA): TGTGCCAGCAGCCCGACCCGCTTCGACAGGAGAAACTACACCTTC. Protein: CASSPTRFDRRNYTF.

This chain uses TRBV12-5 with TRBJ2-3, with unresolved D. CDR1 and CDR2 (germline): LGHNT, FRNRAP. With 8 bases removed from V and 2 bases from J, the gap between germline ends came to 11 bases. The CDR3 consists of 13 residues. CDR3 nucleotide sequence: TGTGCTAGTAGTGCCGAAGCCACAGATACGCAGTATTTT. Residues: CASSAEATDTQYF.

This chain connects TRBV4-2 to TRBJ1-6; D is undetermined. The CDR3 loop spans 18 amino acids. Per the germline V gene, CDR1 is LGHNA and CDR2 is YNFKEQ. Trimming shortened V by 5 bases and J by 1 base, and 18 bases separated the two germline ends. The DNA for the CDR3 is TGTGCCAGCAGCGCGCAAGGTTCAGAGGGTTCCTATAATTCACCCCTCCACTTT. This gives the protein CASSAQGSEGSYNSPLHF.

This clone has only a few counts. This chain links TRBV7-8 with TRBJ2-3; TRBD2 aligns across 9 bases. V was clipped by 5 bases and J by 0 bases; unmatched bases: 6. Germline V gene lookup returns CDR1 SGHVS and CDR2 FQNEAQ. The CDR3 is 16 residues long. CDR3 residues: CASSLIAGASTDTQYF. The CDR3 nucleotides read TGTGCCAGCAGCCTCATAGCGGGGGCTAGCACAGATACGCAGTATTTT.

V gene TRBV19 combines with J gene TRBJ1-1; TRBD1 matches at 7 bases. Germline CDR1 is LNHDA and CDR2 is SQIVND (reference sequence). V was clipped by 5 bases and J by 5 bases; unmatched bases: 11. The CDR3 length is 15 residues. CDR3 amino acids: CASSVQGVIATEAFF. CDR3 sequence (DNA): TGTGCCAGTAGTGTCCAGGGGGTAATAGCGACTGAAGCTTTCTTT.

About this clone: The junction does not match germline at one end; this may be a read error. DNA for the CDR3: TGTGCCAGCACCTTAAGAGAGGGAGCAGATACGCAGTATTTT. Protein: CASTLREGADTQYF. The chain carries TRBV7-6 and TRBJ2-3; perhaps TRBD2 as D (5 bases). The germline CDR1 and CDR2 sequences are SGHVS and FNYEAQ. This CDR3 has 14 residues.

The chain carries TRBV5-1 and TRBJ1-1, with a tentative D call TRBD1 (6 bases). The germline V gene has CDR1 SGHRS and CDR2 YFSETQ. The length of the CDR3 is 13 residues. V was cut by 4 bases and J by 1 base, with 8 bases left in between. CDR3 in DNA: TGCGCCAGCAGCCTGACAGGGAACACTGAAGCTTTCTTT. It codes for CASSLTGNTEAFF.

V gene TRBV7-8 combines with J gene TRBJ1-5; possibly TRBD1 for D (6 bases). The CDR3 length is 15 residues. Trimming took off 8 bases at V and 0 bases at J, with 14 bases between the two ends. From germline, CDR1 is SGHVS and CDR2 FQNEAQ. The CDR3 sequence is CASRAGVYSNQPQHF. Written as DNA, the CDR3 is TGTGCCAGCCGAGCAGGGGTTTATAGCAATCAGCCCCAGCATTTT.

There are a few counts of this clone. The chain joins TRBV10-3 to TRBJ1-1, with D unresolved. Germline assignment: CDR1 ENHRY and CDR2 SYGVKD. There are 15 residues in the CDR3. Trimming left V 4 bases short and J 1 base short, with 13 bases between. In nucleotides, the CDR3 is TGTGCCATCAGTGGACTAGAGGGAAGGAACACTGAAGCTTTCTTT. Translation gives CAISGLEGRNTEAFF.

J is TRBJ1-2 and V is TRBV11-2, with D uncertain. Germline CDR1 reads SGHAT; CDR2 reads FQNNGV. This CDR3 is 15 amino acids long. Trimming removed 0 bases at V and 6 bases at J, with 14 bases between. DNA for the CDR3: TGTGCCAGCAGCTTAGAACCGGCGGCAATGAATGGCTACACCTTC. Translating gives CASSLEPAAMNGYTF. Full variable domain (rest looked up from reference TRBV11-2 and TRBJ1-2): EAGVAQSPRYKIIEKRQSVAFWCNPISGHATLYWYQQILGQGPKLLIQFQNNGVVDDSQLPKDRFSAERLKGVDSTLKIQPAKLEDSAVYLCASSLEPAAMNGYTFGSGTRLTVV.

This chain uses TRBV6-5 with TRBJ2-7; D perhaps matches TRBD1 (5 bases). This CDR3 has 14 amino acids. Deletions cut 2 bases from V and 6 bases from J, with 14 bases between. Germline V gene lookup returns CDR1 MNHEY and CDR2 SVGAGI. The CDR3 bases are TGTGCCAGCAGTTACCTGGGGCAAGTGGGCGAGCAGTACTTC. Translated, it gives CASSYLGQVGEQYF.

In its sample, this clone was seen a few times. The chain employs TRBV5-6 and TRBJ1-5; D remains ambiguous. The CDR3 covers 15 residues. V was trimmed by 4 bases and J by 7 bases, leaving 18 bases between them. The V gene's germline CDR1 is SGHDT and CDR2 YYEEEE. In nucleotides, the CDR3 is TGTGCCAGCAGCGCTCACGGGAGGGAGAGCCAGCCCCAGCATTTT. Residues: CASSAHGRESQPQHF.

V is TRBV7-9 and J is TRBJ1-3, with 8 positions matching TRBD1. Germline CDR1 and CDR2: SEHNR and FQNEAQ (reference sequence). CDR3 length equals 16 residues. J gave up 3 bases and V 5 bases, and 9 bases lay outside the gene matches. CDR3 residues: CASSDRGRSHGNTIYF. The CDR3 DNA is TGTGCCAGCAGCGACAGGGGACGCAGCCATGGAAACACCATATATTTT.

This clone was counted between two and nine times. This sequence joins TRBV5-1 and TRBJ1-1; no firm D call. Trimming removed 7 bases from V and 0 bases from J, with 13 bases in between. The CDR3 has 14 residues. In germline, CDR1 is SGHRS, CDR2 YFSETQ. CDR3 DNA sequence: TGCGCCAGCTGCCCTAAAAGCTTGAACACTGAAGCTTTCTTT. Its translation: CASCPKSLNTEAFF.

The chain employs TRBV11-2 and TRBJ1-2; 9 bases are shared with TRBD1. Trimming cost V 3 bases and J 5 bases; bases outside gene matches: 1. Germline V gene lookup returns CDR1 SGHAT and CDR2 FQNNGV. The CDR3 totals 13 residues. CDR3 residues: CASSLDRGYGYTF. CDR3 in DNA: TGTGCCAGCAGCTTGGACAGGGGATATGGCTACACCTTC.

This clone occurred once. V and J are TRBV25-1 and TRBJ1-2; 7 nucleotides align to TRBD1. Germline CDR1 reads MGHDK; CDR2 reads SYGVNS. The CDR3 length is 13 residues. The ends lost 9 bases at V and 4 bases at J; junction bases unmatched: 8. The CDR3 reads CASNRGSPYGYTF. In nucleotides, the CDR3 is TGTGCCAGTAACAGGGGATCTCCCTATGGCTACACCTTC.